These T cell receptor beta chains were read from a single sample in a study of blood T cell repertoires in COVID-19. The data were produced by immunoSEQ multiplex PCR, yet TCRdb's version contains in-frame clones alone and is incomplete. The sample lists some 250,000 clones, about 70% occurring once. Sequencing was done on a sample of peripheral blood. The source of these receptors is a woman older than 75 with acute or convalescent COVID-19. CDR3s include the opening cysteine and the closing phenylalanine or tryptophan. The D gene is left open where the match is weak. Clone size appears in some rows only: once, few, many, or a class for an expanded clone.

J	D	size	V	CDR3	DNA
TRBJ2-2	TRBD2	few	TRBV9	CASSPGLAGGFTGELFF	TGTGCCAGCAGCCCGGGACTAGCGGGGGGTTTCACCGGGGAGCTGTTTTTT
TRBJ2-1	TRBD1	few	TRBV5-1	CASSTGQAGVNEQFF	TGCGCCAGCAGCACGGGACAGGCCGGGGTTAATGAGCAGTTCTTC
TRBJ1-3	TRBD1	NA	TRBV3-1/TRBV3-2	CASSLQGAFGNTIYF	TGTGCCAGCAGCCTACAGGGGGCGTTTGGAAACACCATATATTTT
TRBJ2-2	TRBD2	NA	TRBV3-1/TRBV3-2	CASSLRLAGAGTGELFF	TGTGCCAGCAGCCTTCGTCTAGCGGGAGCTGGCACCGGGGAGCTGTTTTTT
TRBJ2-1	NA	once	TRBV7-6	CASSFGGPSSYNEQFF	TGTGCCAGCAGCTTCGGAGGCCCTAGCTCCTACAATGAGCAGTTCTTC
TRBJ1-6	NA	NA	TRBV19	CASSSQARRHSPLHF	TGTGCCAGTAGCTCCCAGGCCAGGCGACATTCACCCCTCCACTTT
TRBJ1-5	NA	NA	TRBV28	CASSLPGSGNQPQHF	TGTGCCAGCAGTTTGCCAGGGTCAGGCAATCAGCCCCAGCATTTT
TRBJ2-2	NA	NA	TRBV19	CASSTGGRWRAGELFF	TGTGCCAGTAGTACAGGCGGACGGTGGCGGGCCGGGGAGCTGTTTTTT
TRBJ1-2	TRBD1	few	TRBV2	CASTGDRAYGYTF	TGTGCCAGCACAGGCGACAGGGCTTATGGCTACACCTTC
TRBJ1-2	NA	NA	TRBV12-3/TRBV12-4	CASAEDYGYTF	TGTGCCAGCGCGGAGGACTATGGCTACACCTTC
TRBJ1-2	NA	NA	TRBV6-5	CASGVGVGYGYTF	TGTGCCAGTGGTGTCGGGGTGGGCTATGGCTACACCTTC
TRBJ2-7	TRBD1	NA	TRBV5-6	CASSFGTGHYEQYF	TGTGCCAGCAGCTTTGGGACAGGTCACTACGAGCAGTACTTC
TRBJ2-5	NA	NA	TRBV3-1/TRBV3-2	CASSQAVRAGETQYF	TGTGCCAGCAGCCAAGCCGTGCGGGCCGGTGAGACCCAGTACTTC
TRBJ1-2	NA	NA	TRBV5-1	CASSLVGRNYGYTF	TGCGCCAGCAGCTTGGTGGGCAGGAACTATGGCTACACCTTC
TRBJ1-6	NA	many	TRBV19	CASSITNRDNSPLHF	TGTGCCAGTAGTATAACTAACAGGGATAATTCACCCCTCCACTTT
TRBJ1-1	NA	once	TRBV4-2	CASSQSQVDLNTEAFF	TGTGCCAGCAGCCAATCGCAGGTCGACCTGAACACTGAAGCTTTCTTT
TRBJ2-2	NA	few	TRBV7-2	CASSLGGPNTGELFF	TGTGCCAGCAGCTTGGGGGGTCCGAACACCGGGGAGCTGTTTTTT
TRBJ2-1	TRBD1	NA	TRBV5-1	CASSFVGTGANEQFF	TGCGCCAGCAGCTTCGTCGGGACAGGGGCGAATGAGCAGTTCTTC
TRBJ2-1	NA	NA	TRBV6-2/TRBV6-3	CASSFTPRSYNEQFF	TGTGCCAGCAGTTTCACACCACGCTCCTACAATGAGCAGTTCTTC
TRBJ2-7	NA	NA	TRBV7-7	CASSLDRGGGEQYF	TGTGCCAGCAGCTTAGATAGGGGAGGCGGCGAGCAGTACTTC
TRBJ2-5	NA	NA	TRBV7-8	CASSSPVSRETQYF	TGTGCCAGCAGCTCCCCCGTTTCGAGGGAGACCCAGTACTTC
TRBJ1-2	NA	NA	TRBV12-3/TRBV12-4	CASSETENYGYTF	TGTGCCAGCAGCGAGACAGAGAACTATGGCTACACCTTC
TRBJ2-5	TRBD2	NA	TRBV6-1	CASSEITSGQETQYF	TGTGCCAGCAGTGAGATCACTAGCGGCCAAGAGACCCAGTACTTC
TRBJ1-5	NA	NA	TRBV7-2	CASSLDGDRRPQHF	TGTGCCAGCAGCTTAGACGGCGACAGGAGGCCCCAGCATTTT
TRBJ1-4	NA	many	TRBV3-1/TRBV3-2	CASSQDRLHDPNEKLFF	TGTGCCAGCAGCCAAGATCGACTACACGACCCCAATGAAAAACTGTTTTTT
TRBJ1-2	NA	few	TRBV2	CASSLMVGEASYTF	TGTGCCAGCAGCCTGATGGTAGGGGAGGCGAGCTACACCTTC
TRBJ1-4	NA	NA	TRBV4-2	CASSQAERREKLFF	TGTGCCAGCAGCCAAGCAGAGCGGCGAGAAAAACTGTTTTTT
TRBJ2-1	NA	NA	TRBV13	CASSRGSYNEQFF	TGTGCCAGCAGCCGAGGTTCCTACAATGAGCAGTTCTTC
TRBJ2-5	NA	NA	TRBV11-1	CASSLALPGGRETQYF	TGTGCCAGCAGCTTAGCGCTTCCTGGGGGCAGGGAGACCCAGTACTTC
TRBJ2-2	NA	once	TRBV2	CASSDNAGELFF	TGTGCCAGCAGCGACAACGCCGGGGAGCTGTTTTTT
TRBJ1-1	NA	NA	TRBV3-1/TRBV3-2	CASSPSGGSLVVTEAFF	TGTGCCAGCAGCCCCAGTGGTGGGAGTTTGGTGGTCACTGAAGCTTTCTTT